This entry features one T cell receptor beta chain sequence. The use of a sample-barcoded 5' primer and a J-beta primer mix characterized a second PCR of about 7 to 12 cycles. MiXCR, run by TCRdb on the 5' RACE reads, gives a single entry per CDR3 protein. The sample lists roughly 790,000 distinct CDR3 sequences, more than 40% occurring once. The data originate from a study of blood T cells in healthy people across ages. Germline V gene lookup returns CDR1 MDHEN and CDR2 SYDVKM. The CDR3 has 13 amino acids. V lost 6 bases and J 5 bases, leaving 10 bases between the germline ends. This chain joins TRBV28 and TRBJ2-2; D ambiguous. Sequencing was performed on blood. The TCR comes from a woman aged 55-70 years in good health. The CDR3 DNA reads TGTGCCAGCAGAGAAGGGCGTACCGGGGAGCTGTTTTTT. It is translated as CASREGRTGELFF.